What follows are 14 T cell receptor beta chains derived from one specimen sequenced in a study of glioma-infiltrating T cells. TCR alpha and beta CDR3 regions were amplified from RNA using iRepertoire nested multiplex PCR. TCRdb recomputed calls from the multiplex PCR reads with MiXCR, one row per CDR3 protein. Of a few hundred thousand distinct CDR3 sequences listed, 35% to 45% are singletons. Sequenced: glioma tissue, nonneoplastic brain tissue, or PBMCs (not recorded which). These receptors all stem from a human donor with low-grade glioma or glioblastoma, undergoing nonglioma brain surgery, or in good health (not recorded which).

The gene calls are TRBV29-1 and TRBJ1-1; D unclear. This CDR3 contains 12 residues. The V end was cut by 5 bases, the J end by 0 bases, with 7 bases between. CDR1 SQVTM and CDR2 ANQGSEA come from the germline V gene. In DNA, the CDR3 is TGCAGCGTTACAGAGATGAACACTGAAGCTTTCTTT. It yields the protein CSVTEMNTEAFF. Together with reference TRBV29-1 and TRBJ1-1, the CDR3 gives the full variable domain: SAVISQKPSRDICQRGTSLTIQCQVDSQVTMMFWYRQQPGQSLTLIATANQGSEATYESGFVIDKFPISRPNLTFSTLTVSNMSPEDSSIYLCSVTEMNTEAFFGQGTRLTVV.

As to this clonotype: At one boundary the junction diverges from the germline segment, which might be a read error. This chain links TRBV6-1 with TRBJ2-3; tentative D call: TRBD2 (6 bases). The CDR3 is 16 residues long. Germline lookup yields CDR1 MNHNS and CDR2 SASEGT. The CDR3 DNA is TGTGCCTGCAGACCCCGTCGGGGGTCTAGCACAGATACGCAGTATTTT. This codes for CACRPRRGSSTDTQYF.

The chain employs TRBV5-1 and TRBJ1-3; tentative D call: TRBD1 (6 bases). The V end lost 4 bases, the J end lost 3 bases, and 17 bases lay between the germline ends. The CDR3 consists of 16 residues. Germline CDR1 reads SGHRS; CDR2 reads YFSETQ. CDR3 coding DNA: TGCGCCAGCAGCAGGACAGTACCCCTTCGTGGAAACACCATATATTTT. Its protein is CASSRTVPLRGNTIYF.

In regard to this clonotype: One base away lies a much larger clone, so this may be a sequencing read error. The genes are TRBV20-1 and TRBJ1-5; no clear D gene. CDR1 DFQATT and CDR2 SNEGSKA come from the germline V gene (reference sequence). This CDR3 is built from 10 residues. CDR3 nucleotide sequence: TGCAGTGCTAGGGATGGATCTCAGCGTTTT. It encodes CSARDGSQRF.

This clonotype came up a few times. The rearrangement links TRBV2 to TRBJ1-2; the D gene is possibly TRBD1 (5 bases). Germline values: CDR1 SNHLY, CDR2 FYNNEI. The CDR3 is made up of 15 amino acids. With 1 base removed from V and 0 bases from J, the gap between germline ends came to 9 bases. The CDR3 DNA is TGTGCCAGCAGTGAAGAGGGGTCGGCTAACTATGGCTACACCTTC. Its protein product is CASSEEGSANYGYTF.

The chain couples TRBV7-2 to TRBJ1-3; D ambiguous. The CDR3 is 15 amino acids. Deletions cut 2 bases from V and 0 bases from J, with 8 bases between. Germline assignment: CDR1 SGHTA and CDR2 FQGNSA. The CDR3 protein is CASSLSLHSGNTIYF. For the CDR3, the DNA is TGTGCCAGCAGCTTATCTCTGCACTCTGGAAACACCATATATTTT.

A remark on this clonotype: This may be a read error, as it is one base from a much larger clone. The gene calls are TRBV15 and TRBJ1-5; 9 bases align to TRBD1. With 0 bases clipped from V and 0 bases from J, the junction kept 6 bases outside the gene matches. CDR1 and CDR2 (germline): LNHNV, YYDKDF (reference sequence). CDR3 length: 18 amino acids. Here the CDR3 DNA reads TGTGCCACCAGCAGAGATCAGGACAGGGGCTATAGCAATCAGCCCCAGCATTTT. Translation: CATSRDQDRGYSNQPQHF.

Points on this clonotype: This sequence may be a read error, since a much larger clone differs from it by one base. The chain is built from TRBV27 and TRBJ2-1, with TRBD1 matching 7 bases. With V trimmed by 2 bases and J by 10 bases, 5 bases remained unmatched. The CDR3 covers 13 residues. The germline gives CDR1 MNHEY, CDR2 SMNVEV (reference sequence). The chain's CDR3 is CASSLISGGEQFF. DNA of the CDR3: TGTGCCAGCAGTTTAATTTCAGGGGGAGAGCAGTTCTTC.

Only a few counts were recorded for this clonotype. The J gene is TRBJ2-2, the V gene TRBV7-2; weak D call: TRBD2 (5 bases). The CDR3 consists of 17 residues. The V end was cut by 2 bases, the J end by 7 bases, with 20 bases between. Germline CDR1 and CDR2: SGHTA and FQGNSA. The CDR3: CASSLLDYPGRLGELFF. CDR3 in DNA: TGTGCCAGCAGCTTACTAGACTACCCCGGTAGACTCGGGGAGCTGTTTTTT.

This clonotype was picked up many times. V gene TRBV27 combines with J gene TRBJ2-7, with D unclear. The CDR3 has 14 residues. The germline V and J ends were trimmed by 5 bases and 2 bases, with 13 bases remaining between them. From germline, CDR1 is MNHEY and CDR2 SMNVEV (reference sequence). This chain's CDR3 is CASSLLGSPYEQYF. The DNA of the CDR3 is TGTGCCAGCAGTCTCTTAGGGTCCCCCTACGAGCAGTACTTC.

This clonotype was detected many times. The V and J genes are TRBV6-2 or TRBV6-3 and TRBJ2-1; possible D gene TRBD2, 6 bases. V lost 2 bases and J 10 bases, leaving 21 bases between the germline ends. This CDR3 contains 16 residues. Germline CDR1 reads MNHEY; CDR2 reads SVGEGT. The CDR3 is CASSYPSRGLKGEQFF. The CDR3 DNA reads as TGTGCCAGCAGTTACCCCTCACGGGGGTTGAAAGGAGAGCAGTTCTTC.

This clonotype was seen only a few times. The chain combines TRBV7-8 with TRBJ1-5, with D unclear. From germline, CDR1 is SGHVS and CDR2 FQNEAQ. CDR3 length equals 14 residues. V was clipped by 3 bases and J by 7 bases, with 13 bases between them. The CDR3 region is CASSLLGLGQPQHF. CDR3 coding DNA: TGTGCCAGCAGCTTGTTGGGGTTGGGGCAGCCCCAGCATTTT.

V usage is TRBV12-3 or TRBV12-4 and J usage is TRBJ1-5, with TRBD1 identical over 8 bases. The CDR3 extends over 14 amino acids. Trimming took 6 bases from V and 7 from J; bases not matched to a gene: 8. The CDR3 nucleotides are TGTGCCAGCAGCCTGACAGGGGAAGAACAGCCCCAGCATTTT. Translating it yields CASSLTGEEQPQHF.

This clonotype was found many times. For the CDR3, the DNA is TGTGCCACCAGCAGATTTCTAAATCAGCCCCAGCATTTT. This gives the protein CATSRFLNQPQHF. This chain joins TRBV15 and TRBJ1-5; no firm D call. The CDR3 totals 13 residues. With 2 bases removed from V and 4 bases from J, the gap between germline ends came to 6 bases. Per the germline V gene, CDR1 is LNHNV and CDR2 is YYDKDF (reference sequence).